This record looks at one TCR beta chain sequence and its context. Its antigen is unidentified. This sample was included in a study of cytomegalovirus exposure and HLA in healthy donors. Study information: A prior analysis found 117 million unique TCR beta sequences from some 200 million T cells. Tens of millions of unique TCRs from HLA-typed donors were held in an early release of data.

Trimming shortened V by 3 bases and J by 1 base, and 14 bases separated the two germline ends. Germline CDR1 reads LNHDA; CDR2 reads SQIVND (reference sequence). The CDR3 consists of 16 residues. Study results and caveats: Presence/absence analyses treated sequencing depth as roughly uniform across donors. When analyzed later, the rates of TCR association showed variation by HLA locus, with DRB1 the most and HLA-C the fewest.

The study ran its PCR with 60 Vbeta and 13 Jbeta primers. Data came from immunoSEQ multiplex PCR; TCRdb stores just in-frame clones and leaves some out. This table has about 120,000 clones, 79% appearing once. The rearrangement joins TRBV19 to TRBJ2-3; D perhaps matches TRBD2 (6 bases). Sequenced input: PBMCs. This sequence was found in a man aged 25-40 years in good health and CMV-seropositive. CDR3 sequence (DNA): TGTGCCAGTAGTATCTCCTGGGGCGGGGGCACAGATACGCAGTATTTT. Its translation: CASSISWGGGTDTQYF.